This TCR beta chain was identified during a study of T cells after yellow fever vaccination. From the 5' RACE reads, TCRdb called clonotypes with MiXCR, one entry per CDR3 protein. The profile shows 300,000 to 400,000 distinct CDR3 sequences, roughly 8.3% of them singletons. V was shortened by 6 bases and J by 2 bases, with 13 bases between the two germline ends. Per the germline V gene, CDR1 is ENHRY and CDR2 is SYGVKD. There are 14 residues in the CDR3. This clonotype appeared many times. This TCR derives from a young man who received the YFV17D yellow fever vaccine. The sample in question was PBMCs, obtained roughly 46 days after the first yellow fever vaccination. The J gene is TRBJ1-1, the V gene TRBV10-3, with no clear D. This CDR3 reads CAISPGLKNTEAFF. CDR3 DNA sequence: TGTGCCATCAGCCCGGGCCTCAAAAACACTGAAGCTTTCTTT.